The present T cell receptor (beta chain) was sequenced within a study of Ad26.COV2.S vaccination and SARS-CoV-2 variants. Study at large: COV1001, an Ad26.COV2.S trial, supplied this vaccine-arm donor. Study conclusions and caveats: People who got the vaccine had more spike-specific TCR breadth than people who got placebo. Total T cell responses were possibly underestimated by TCR breadth and depth analyses.

On this clone itself: Its cognate antigen is unknown.

There are 13 residues in the CDR3. V was pared by 5 bases and J by 7 bases, with 12 bases between. CDR1 and CDR2 (germline): SGHAT, FQNNGV. Treatment defined: around 19 received Ad26.COV2.S at low or high dose, single or two shots; roughly five received placebo; per-sample allocation not given. The study sampled participants on day 63 after the first vaccine or placebo injection. The administered vaccine (an Ad26 vector) expressed Wuhan-strain SARS-CoV-2 spike. Using immunoSEQ multiplex PCR, the repertoire was profiled, and TCRdb retains in-frame clones only, with some absent. The table has about 470,000 clones, less than 95% seen once.

This sequence was found in a person between 18 and 60 years old who received the Ad26.COV2.S COVID-19 vaccine or a placebo. The sample here was peripheral blood, taken in a trial of Ad26.COV2.S vaccine versus placebo. This chain links TRBV11-2 with TRBJ2-1; D is unresolved. In nucleotides, the CDR3 is TGTGCCAGCAGCCATTTTCAGGCTAATGAGCAGTTCTTC. It codes for CASSHFQANEQFF.